This T cell receptor beta chain originates from a study of shared clonotypes between healthy human individuals. General study points: Owing to a small donor count, the genetic and exposure-history diversity represented was limited. Sharing across a handful of donors was seen in around 5.1% of naive CD4 clonotypes.

In the CD4+ fraction, cells were divided into CD45RA+ naive and CD45RA-negative memory subsets. As regards this clone: Its antigen is as yet unknown.

The authors' processing: Junction-only immunoSEQ sequences carried no quality scores, so filtering differed. Using immunoSEQ multiplex PCR, the repertoire was profiled, and TCRdb retains in-frame clones only, with some absent. D and trimming come from the DNA, and the V and J calls and clone size come from that table. Of some 2.3 million clones in the sample, 85% to 95% are singletons; the top ten hold 0.39%. The sequencing sample was made of naive CD4+ T cells from PBMCs. Subset given: CD45RA+ positively selected. This sequence originates from a man aged 18 to 35 in good health. Some clones in this sample may be carry-over from other donors' samples.

For the CDR3, the DNA is TGTGCCAGCAGCTTGTTCAGGGGGCTCAATCAGCCCCAGCATTTT. This codes for CASSLFRGLNQPQHF. The rearrangement uses TRBV5-8 and TRBJ1-5, with TRBD1 matching 8 bases. Per germline, CDR1 SGHTS and CDR2 YDEGEE. CDR3 length equals 15 residues. Losses at the gene ends were 1 base for V and 3 bases for J; bases not matched to a gene: 3.